The 2 T cell receptor beta chains listed next were all sequenced from one sample in a study of blood T cell repertoires in COVID-19. Profiling relied on immunoSEQ multiplex PCR, and the TCRdb table lists in-frame clones only, not all of them. In the table there are 130,000 to 150,000 clones, over 75% of which are singletons. Material for sequencing was peripheral blood. The receptors were sampled from a woman between 55 and 75 years old with COVID-19, enrolled during active disease.

The rearrangement uses TRBV5-1 and TRBJ2-5, with 10 nucleotides matching TRBD2. V lost 3 bases to trimming and J lost 3 bases; unmatched junction nucleotides: 8. CDR3 size: 16 residues. Germline V gene sequence: CDR1 SGHRS, CDR2 YFSETQ. The CDR3 protein is CASSSGVGLAEETQYF. The CDR3 DNA is TGCGCCAGCAGCTCTGGCGTTGGACTAGCGGAAGAGACCCAGTACTTC.

The V gene is TRBV27, the J gene TRBJ2-1; D possibly corresponds to TRBD2 (7 bases). Germline V gene lookup returns CDR1 MNHEY and CDR2 SMNVEV (reference sequence). The CDR3 covers 16 residues. Trimming took 3 bases from V and 0 from J, leaving 12 bases between them. The CDR3 DNA reads as TGTGCCAGCAGTTTCTCGGGGGGCCTCTCCTACAATGAGCAGTTCTTC. Encoded protein: CASSFSGGLSYNEQFF.